This T cell receptor beta chain was retrieved from a study of shared clonotypes between healthy human individuals (dated by TCRdb to between 2020 and 2021). Turning to the overall study: A couple of women and a few men aged 18 to 49 years were included in the cohort. To estimate repertoire size and how much clonotypes are shared between individuals, the study performed deep sequencing of blood TCR repertoires from 4 to 6 healthy adults. To increase sequencing depth and limit assay-specific biases, TCR repertoire library preparation and sequencing were carried out by different laboratories using diverse techniques. Leukapheresis yielded between about 0.85 and 9.5 billion PBMCs per donor.

A distance of 15 bases separates the germline ends of V and J, which lose 8 bases and 7 bases respectively. From the cysteine up to the phenylalanine, the CDR3 has a length of 13 residues. CDR3 DNA is the only sequence kept; it has 39 bases, read in frame from the first base. The germline V gene yields ENHRY for CDR1 and SYGVKD for CDR2. The sample holds many counts of this clone. No antigen is known for it. Per-base qualities were not stored, and no clone one base away is much larger. Findings and caveats that apply to the study as a whole: Sampling was limited to blood, and TCR repertoires in tissue likely differ from TCR repertoires in blood. Pairwise subsampling led to the expectation that sequencing depth would affect the degree of clonotype sharing among donors. Because the study included a small number of donors, the genetic and exposure-history diversity represented was limited.

TCR CDR3 regions were amplified from genomic DNA by multiplex PCR using the deep immunoSEQ assay. Extracted genomic DNA from each cell subset was distributed evenly across all wells of several immunoSEQ 96-well plates, and each plate was treated as a replicate. For unsorted PBMC, approximately 0.3 ug of genomic DNA, equivalent to tens of thousands of T cell genomes, went into each replicate PCR. Unsorted PBMC genomic DNA was sequenced across ten immunoSEQ deep assay plates. The purified libraries were quantified using a Qubit 3.0 fluorometer, sized with a Bioanalyzer 2100, and then quantified again using the KAPA Library Quantification kit. Every immunoSEQ 96-well plate was sequenced on a dedicated single-read 150-cycle Illumina NextSeq 550 flow cell. On the study's bioinformatics: Because only junctional sequences without quality scores were contained in the immunoSEQ output, filtering matching that applied to full-length reads could not be performed. Sequences were annotated with PyIR, a Python wrapper for IgBLAST v1.9, and V/J genes and CDR3 were assigned using IMGT germline references. Reads were filtered out if the reads had weak V/J assignments (E-value above 1e-6), no CDR3, stop codons, out-of-frame junctions, or ambiguous translated residues. V3J clonotypes were defined as sequences sharing the same inferred V gene, J gene, and CDR3 amino acid sequence. To compute the percentage overlap between repertoires, the number of shared unique clonotypes was divided by the size of the smaller repertoire. Three approaches were used to assess repertoire richness: RTK rarefaction, the Chao1 estimator, and Recon v2.1 estimates of unobserved clonotypes. TCRdb took over this immuneACCESS table, retaining in-frame rearrangements with V and J assigned. Such tables are incomplete; in checked studies, under half of the missing clones stem from an unresolved V gene, and the remainder is unexplained. V and J calls plus clone size are reproduced from that table; the DNA served to infer D and trimming. The sample has roughly 500,000 clones on record, around 79% of them singletons. The top ten clones comprise about 13% of the sample.

The donors were healthy, HIV-negative adults who had no recently reported acute infections or vaccinations. Every donor was a Caucasian adult living in Nashville, Tennessee, USA. In the unsorted samples, roughly 90 million PBMCs were counted, and genomic DNA was extracted using the QIAamp DNA Blood Mini kit. After blood collection by leukapheresis, PBMCs were isolated using Ficoll-Histopaque density gradient centrifugation and then cryopreserved in the vapor phase of liquid nitrogen. The TCR sequence derives from a woman in her 40s in good health. Some clones in this sample may be carry-over from other donors' samples. Sequencing input: PBMCs. The sequence is built from TRBV10-3 and TRBJ1-5; the D segment cannot be called with confidence. The DNA sequence reads TGTGCCATCGGGCGGGCGGTGGGACAGCCCCAGCATTTT. Its product reads: CAIGRAVGQPQHF.